One and the same sample provided the 25 T cell receptor beta chains below, sequenced in a study of blood T cell repertoires in COVID-19. The method was immunoSEQ multiplex PCR; TCRdb's version includes in-frame clones alone and lacks a portion of them. The table has about 110,000 clones, less than 85% seen once. Material: peripheral blood. The receptors stem from a woman aged 40 to 50 with acute or convalescent COVID-19.

The chain combines TRBV12-3 or TRBV12-4 with TRBJ2-3; D may be TRBD1 (5 bases). The CDR3 is made up of 13 amino acids. Trimming removed 7 bases at V and 4 bases at J, with 12 bases between. The CDR3, as DNA: TGTGCCAGCACTAGGGGCCTAGCAGATACGCAGTATTTT. It translates to CASTRGLADTQYF.

This sequence joins TRBV10-1 and TRBJ1-1; 7 bases fit TRBD1. CDR3 length: 14 amino acids. The ends lost 4 bases at V and 6 bases at J; junction bases unmatched: 8. Germline loops: CDR1 WNHNN, CDR2 SYGVQD (reference sequence). The CDR3 loop reads CASSGTGVFAEAFF. The CDR3 bases are TGCGCCAGCAGTGGAACAGGGGTGTTCGCTGAAGCTTTCTTT.

The rearrangement joins TRBV5-1 to TRBJ2-2; possibly TRBD1 for D (6 bases). Germline CDR1 and CDR2: SGHRS and YFSETQ. V was trimmed by 3 bases and J by 8 bases, leaving 8 bases between them. This CDR3 region has 12 residues. The DNA of the CDR3 is TGCGCCAGCAGCTACGGACAGGGGGAGCTGTTTTTT. It translates to CASSYGQGELFF.

This clone has a handful of counts. The CDR3 spells CASSKPRVGGNTIYF. CDR3 DNA: TGTGCCAGCAGCAAACCCCGGGTTGGTGGAAACACCATATATTTT. The rearrangement uses TRBV21-1 and TRBJ1-3. TRBV21-1 is a pseudogene segment. The CDR3 totals 15 residues.

The genes are TRBV7-2 and TRBJ1-4, with 9 bases lining up with TRBD1. CDR1 and CDR2 from the germline V gene are SGHTA and FQGNSA. The CDR3 runs 18 residues. V gave up 5 bases and J gave up 4 bases; unmatched junction bases: 14. The CDR3 reads CASSQTLPGQGYNEKLFF. In DNA, the CDR3 is TGTGCCAGCAGCCAAACCCTCCCGGGACAGGGTTATAATGAAAAACTGTTTTTT.

This clone was seen a single time. The gene calls are TRBV4-1 and TRBJ2-7, with 12 positions matching TRBD2. Germline V CDR1 and CDR2: MGHRA, YSYEKL. The V gene end was trimmed by 4 bases and the J gene end by 4 bases; junction bases not matched to a gene: 5. The CDR3 covers 15 residues. CDR3 DNA: TGCGCCAGCAGCCTATTACTAGCGGGGGGATACGAGCAGTACTTC. It is translated as CASSLLLAGGYEQYF.

As regards this clone: This CDR3 is also generated by other DNA sequences in the sample. The V and J genes are TRBV2 and TRBJ1-2; TRBD1 is a possible D gene (6 bases). The CDR3 spans 14 residues. Trimming shortened V by 3 bases and J by 4 bases, and 12 bases separated the two germline ends. Per the germline V gene, CDR1 is SNHLY and CDR2 is FYNNEI. The CDR3 reads CASSEAGEGYGYTF. The CDR3 DNA reads TGTGCCAGCAGTGAGGCAGGGGAGGGCTATGGCTACACCTTC.

This clone occurred a few times. This chain connects TRBV14 to TRBJ2-5; the match to TRBD2 covers 9 bases. The CDR3 runs to 15 residues. The junction had 5 bases not matched to a gene; V was cut back by 1 base and J by 5 bases. CDR1 and CDR2 from the germline V gene are SGHDN and FVKESK. CDR3 sequence: CASSQGGGGPETQYF. The CDR3, as DNA: TGTGCCAGCAGCCAAGGCGGGGGGGGCCCTGAGACCCAGTACTTC.

The chain links TRBV11-2 to TRBJ1-1; perhaps TRBD1 as D (5 bases). This CDR3 comprises 14 residues. Germline V gives CDR1 SGHAT, CDR2 FQNNGV. V lost 2 bases and J 2 bases, leaving 9 bases between the germline ends. Here the CDR3 DNA reads TGTGCCAGCAGCTTATCGACAGACAACACTGAAGCTTTCTTT. Its protein is CASSLSTDNTEAFF.

This rearrangement joins TRBV6-5 to TRBJ2-1; TRBD2 aligns across 8 bases. This CDR3 contains 16 residues. The trim removed 2 bases at V and 0 bases at J, leaving 3 bases unmatched. CDR1 and CDR2 (germline): MNHEY, SVGAGI. The CDR3 region has the DNA TGTGCCAGCAGTTACGGCGGGGGGAACTCCTACAATGAGCAGTTCTTC. This sequence encodes CASSYGGGNSYNEQFF.

The rearrangement uses TRBV12-3 or TRBV12-4 and TRBJ2-2; weak D call: TRBD1 (6 bases). The V and J ends lost 5 bases and 13 bases respectively, with 14 bases between them. This CDR3 is built from 12 residues. The CDR3 DNA is TGTGCCAGCAGTCTTACGACAGGTGGGCTGTTTTTT. Its protein product is CASSLTTGGLFF.

The chain uses TRBV18 and TRBJ1-1; 12 positions agree with TRBD1. This CDR3 is built from 16 residues. V was clipped by 3 bases and J by 5 bases; unmatched bases: 7. Per the germline V gene, CDR1 is KGHSH and CDR2 is LQKENI. The CDR3 spells CASSPGTGGARTEAFF. In DNA form, the CDR3 reads TGTGCCAGCTCACCCGGGACAGGGGGCGCGCGGACTGAAGCTTTCTTT.

The V and J genes are TRBV5-5 and TRBJ2-5; 10 bases align to TRBD2. V was pared by 2 bases and J by 4 bases, with 5 bases of the junction left unmatched. The CDR3 is 15 residues long. The germline V gene encodes CDR1 SGHKS and CDR2 YYEKEE (reference sequence). The CDR3 bases are TGTGCCAGCAGCTTAGCGGGGGGGCTCTCAGAGACCCAGTACTTC. Translated, it gives CASSLAGGLSETQYF.

V and J are TRBV28 and TRBJ1-1, with D possibly TRBD1 on 6 matching bases. The CDR3 is 17 residues long. The germline V and J ends were trimmed by 5 bases and 4 bases, with 23 bases remaining between them. Germline V lookup: CDR1 MDHEN, CDR2 SYDVKM. The CDR3 nucleotides are TGTGCCAGCAGTCACCCCACAGGGTGGGGGTATTCCACTGAAGCTTTCTTT. Translation: CASSHPTGWGYSTEAFF.

CDR3 DNA: TGCGCCAGCCACGACCCCACAGGAACCGGGGAGCTGTTTTTT. It codes for CASHDPTGTGELFF. The chain joins TRBV5-1 to TRBJ2-2; a weak D match, TRBD1 (5 bases). The CDR3 is made up of 14 amino acids. Germline V gene sequence: CDR1 SGHRS, CDR2 YFSETQ. V lost 7 bases and J 5 bases, leaving 15 bases between the germline ends.

CDR3 bases: TGCGCCAGCAGCTTGGCCCCGACAGACAGTAGCAATCAGCCCCAGCATTTT. Its protein product is CASSLAPTDSSNQPQHF. This chain uses TRBV5-1 with TRBJ1-5, with D tentatively TRBD1 (5 bases). V lost 0 bases to trimming and J lost 0 bases, with 13 bases between them. This CDR3 contains 17 residues. Per the germline V gene, CDR1 is SGHRS and CDR2 is YFSETQ.

The chain is built from TRBV18 and TRBJ2-2, with a weak D call TRBD2 (5 bases). This CDR3 has 15 residues. Germline CDR1 is KGHSH and CDR2 is LQKENI. Trimming took 5 bases from V and 0 from J, leaving 10 bases between them. The chain's CDR3 is CASSKRETNTGELFF. In nucleotides, the CDR3 is TGTGCCAGCTCAAAAAGGGAGACGAACACCGGGGAGCTGTTTTTT. Filled out from reference TRBV18 and TRBJ2-2, the complete variable domain reads NAGVMQNPRHLVRRRGQEARLRCSPMKGHSHVYWYRQLPEEGLKFMVYLQKENIIDESGMPKERFSAEFPKEGPSILRIQQVVRGDSAAYFCASSKRETNTGELFFGEGSRLTVL.

The V call is TRBV7-2, the J call TRBJ1-1, with D unresolved. V lost 1 base to trimming and J lost 0 bases, with 6 bases between them. Germline V gives CDR1 SGHTA, CDR2 FQGNSA. CDR3 size: 14 residues. The CDR3: CASSLGPLNTEAFF. CDR3 bases: TGTGCCAGCAGCTTAGGTCCATTGAACACTGAAGCTTTCTTT.

The V and J genes are TRBV5-1 and TRBJ1-1, with D possibly matching TRBD1 (6 bases). The CDR3 has 16 residues. Between the trimmed V and J ends, which lost 0 bases and 0 bases, there was a span of 12 bases. CDR1 is SGHRS and CDR2 is YFSETQ in the germline V gene. The CDR3 DNA reads as TGCGCCAGCAGCTTGGACGGGACAAACATGAACACTGAAGCTTTCTTT. It is translated as CASSLDGTNMNTEAFF.

This rearrangement joins TRBV24-1 to TRBJ2-3; 11 bases agree with TRBD2. Germline V CDR1 and CDR2: KGHDR, SFDVKD. The V gene end was trimmed by 1 base and the J gene end by 5 bases; junction bases not matched to a gene: 7. This CDR3 has 17 amino acids. CDR3 sequence: CATSDFKTSGDVDTQYF. DNA for the CDR3: TGTGCCACCAGTGATTTCAAGACTAGCGGGGACGTAGATACGCAGTATTTT.

The chain recombines TRBV28 with TRBJ1-6; 7 nucleotides align to TRBD1. V lost 10 bases to trimming and J lost 7 bases; unmatched junction nucleotides: 10. CDR1 and CDR2 from the germline V gene are MDHEN and SYDVKM. CDR3 size: 14 residues. CDR3 bases: TGTGCCACCCACTCGACAGGGAAGAATTCACCCCTCCACTTT. This gives the protein CATHSTGKNSPLHF.

The rearrangement uses TRBV18 and TRBJ1-1; a possible D gene is TRBD1 (5 bases). The CDR3 is 15 residues long. Trimming shortened V by 6 bases and J by 0 bases, and 14 bases separated the two germline ends. Germline loops: CDR1 KGHSH, CDR2 LQKENI. The CDR3 loop is CASSPSQELNTEAFF. For the CDR3, the DNA is TGTGCCAGCTCGCCATCACAGGAGCTGAACACTGAAGCTTTCTTT. The full variable domain, in which reference TRBV18 and TRBJ1-1 provide the parts outside the CDR3, is NAGVMQNPRHLVRRRGQEARLRCSPMKGHSHVYWYRQLPEEGLKFMVYLQKENIIDESGMPKERFSAEFPKEGPSILRIQQVVRGDSAAYFCASSPSQELNTEAFFGQGTRLTVV.

The V and J genes are TRBV12-3 or TRBV12-4 and TRBJ2-3, with D perhaps TRBD1 (6 bases). V lost 3 bases and J 4 bases, leaving 8 bases between the germline ends. The CDR3 extends over 13 amino acids. The CDR3 nucleotides are TGTGCCAGCAGTTTTGGGGGCCCAGATACGCAGTATTTT. It encodes CASSFGGPDTQYF.

The chain recombines TRBV4-3 with TRBJ2-2, with D tentatively TRBD1 (6 bases). The CDR3 length is 16 residues. With 0 bases removed from V and 5 bases from J, the gap between germline ends came to 13 bases. Germline V lookup: CDR1 LGHNA, CDR2 YSLEER. The CDR3 loop reads CASSQDGNRVTGELFF. The CDR3 DNA reads as TGCGCCAGCAGCCAAGATGGGAACAGGGTGACCGGGGAGCTGTTTTTT.

This clone came up once. This chain joins TRBV19 and TRBJ2-2, with D possibly being TRBD2 (5 bases). CDR1 and CDR2 from the germline V gene are LNHDA and SQIVND (reference sequence). Trimming removed 6 bases from V and 4 bases from J, with 9 bases in between. This CDR3 has 13 amino acids. The chain's CDR3 is CASSSRGTGELFF. The CDR3 DNA reads TGTGCCAGTAGCTCTCGGGGCACCGGGGAGCTGTTTTTT.